Described below is a single T cell receptor beta chain sequence and its context. Its antigen is unknown. Base-call qualities are not available, and no considerably larger clone is one nucleotide away. The trial excluded patients who had a history of autoimmune disease or were on systemic immunosuppression. Peripheral blood for TCR sequencing was collected from all dose cohorts at baseline, on cycle 4 day 1, and on cycle 7 day 1. Samples came from an open-label, multicenter, first-in-human phase I dose-escalation trial of ivuxolimab. Adults with locally advanced or metastatic melanoma, renal cell carcinoma, hepatocellular carcinoma or head and neck squamous cell carcinoma were enrolled in the trial. Before TCR sequencing, CD4+ T cells and CD8+ T cells from peripheral blood were sorted into separate populations. To sequence the TCRbeta CDR3 region, genomic DNA was isolated from the sorted cells. The immunoSEQ Assay was used to sequence the TCRbeta CDR3 regions. Drawn from immuneACCESS, this table holds only the in-frame rearrangements with V and J called that TCRdb kept. Clones are partly lost; checked studies trace under half to an unresolved V gene and leave the rest unexplained. The sample has about 86,000 clones on record, under 95% of them singletons. The ten largest clones represent about 8.7% of the sample.

These data originate in a study of OX40 agonist ivuxolimab in advanced cancers. In the study overall: The costimulatory receptor OX40 (CD134) was targeted by ivuxolimab, a fully human IgG2 agonistic monoclonal antibody. Intravenous ivuxolimab was administered to patients every 2 weeks at six dose levels: 0.01, 0.1, 0.3, 1.5, 3 and 10 mg/kg. Of the 50 or so patients in dose escalation, around 19 had hepatocellular carcinoma, around 15 had melanoma, 9 had renal cell carcinoma and 9 had head and neck cancer. A male proportion of approximately 83% and a mean age of approximately 58 years, ranging from about 23 to 90, were recorded for the dose-escalation cohort. Prior anti-PD-1, anti-PD-L1 or anti-CTLA-4 therapy was permitted, and 40% of dose-escalation patients had received checkpoint inhibitors. Three dose-escalation patients achieved partial responses, one with hepatocellular carcinoma and two with cutaneous melanoma. The point of sequencing TCRbeta in the periphery was to test whether ivuxolimab changed TCR sequence diversity and drove clonal T-cell expansion. The monotherapy dose-escalation portion (N ≈ 57 patients) of the phase I ivuxolimab trial is reported in the paper.

Paper-wide results and their limitations: The antigen specificity of the peripheral T cells that underwent clonal expansion was not determined. At doses of 0.1 to 3.0 mg/kg, clonal expansion of both CD4+ and CD8+ T cells in blood was seen between baseline and week 6. After ivuxolimab, expanded clones were on average more numerous among CD8+ T cells than among CD4+ T cells. Low levels of normalized T-cell clonal expansion were also seen in some nonresponding patients. In the 0.1-3.0 mg/kg groups, partial responders were among the patients with the lowest normalized peripheral clonal expansion, particularly in CD8+ T cells.

Sequences were derived from CD4+ or CD8+ T cells sorted from blood, sampled in a trial of the OX40 agonist ivuxolimab. This clonotype originated in an adult with an advanced solid tumor such as melanoma, head and neck, liver or kidney cancer.

Here is the DNA: TGTGCCTCGAGACAGGGTAGAACCGGGGAGCTGTTTTTT. It translates as CASRQGRTGELFF. The rearrangement combines TRBV30 with TRBJ2-2; the junction holds 7 bases that match TRBD1. Its CDR3 holds 13 amino acids, cysteine through phenylalanine. Only CDR3 DNA remains: 39 bases, in frame from the first base. Per the germline V gene (reference sequence), GTSNPN is the CDR1 and SVGIG is the CDR2. V is cut back by 7 bases and J by 5 bases, with 7 bases in the junction unmatched.